This entry lists 4 T cell receptor beta chains sequenced from one sample in a study of T cell clonotyping in hematopoietic cell transplantation (dated by TCRdb to about 2021). The sample's time point, from its label and the paper: recipient sample about 28 days before transplant, after cytoreduction. Receptor libraries were prepared by the immunoSEQ multiplex PCR assay. TCRdb stores this immuneACCESS table with in-frame sequences only. Part of the clones is absent; in the studies checked, under half of the shortfall reflects unresolved V genes, and no reason is known for the rest. This sample gives roughly 8,300 clones in total; more than 60% of them show up just once. In total, the top ten clones hold about 33% of the sample. Sequencing used peripheral blood mononuclear cells, obtained before stem cell transplant. Source of these receptors: a man in his 60s with acute myeloid leukemia. Some clones in this sample may be carry-over from other donors' samples.

This clone appeared a single time. The chain is built from TRBV7-3 and TRBJ2-3, with TRBD1 matching over 7 bases. Germline V CDR1 and CDR2: SGHTA, FQGTGA. There are 15 residues in the CDR3. V trimming: 4 bases; J trimming: 6 bases; junction bases outside the gene matches: 10. The DNA for the CDR3 is TGTGCCAGCAGCTCGCGACAGGGATCGGCGGATACGCAGTATTTT. As protein: CASSSRQGSADTQYF. The variable domain in full, completed from reference TRBV7-3 and TRBJ2-3, reads GAGVSQTPSNKVTEKGKYVELRCDPISGHTALYWYRQSLGQGPEFLIYFQGTGAADDSGLPNDRFFAVRPEGSVSTLKIQRTERGDSAVYLCASSSRQGSADTQYFGPGTRLTVL.

The rearrangement uses TRBV14 and TRBJ2-7; 8 bases line up with TRBD2. Trimming removed 0 bases from V and 2 bases from J; junction bases left unmatched: 6. This CDR3 contains 16 residues. Germline V gene lookup returns CDR1 SGHDN and CDR2 FVKESK. The CDR3 DNA follows: TGTGCCAGCAGCCAAGATTTAGCGGGAACAACCTACGAGCAGTACTTC. Protein: CASSQDLAGTTYEQYF.

The chain is built from TRBV5-1 and TRBJ2-7; TRBD1 or TRBD2 may be the D gene (6 bases each). This CDR3 is built from 16 residues. Trimming pared 4 bases from V and 1 base from J, leaving 18 bases between. Germline V CDR1 and CDR2: SGHRS, YFSETQ. CDR3 residues: CASSPGGRGLSYEQYF. The DNA for the CDR3 is TGCGCCAGCAGCCCCGGGGGTCGGGGGCTATCCTACGAGCAGTACTTC.

The genes are TRBV11-2 and TRBJ1-4; D is possibly TRBD1 (6 bases). The CDR3 consists of 15 residues. V lost 5 bases and J 13 bases, leaving 23 bases between the germline ends. In germline, CDR1 is SGHAT, CDR2 FQNNGV. The CDR3 nucleotides are TGTGCCAGCAGCCCGACGAGACAGGTCTATGAACTACTGTTTTTT. Protein sequence: CASSPTRQVYELLFF.